This TCR beta chain comes out of a study of beta chain features in type 1 diabetes. Expressed TCRB transcripts got sequenced, as all isolated RNA was reverse transcribed. Profiling relied on immunoSEQ multiplex PCR, and the TCRdb table lists in-frame clones only, not all of them. The table includes about 250,000 clones, 13% to 15% detected once. The sequence was obtained from a woman aged 40 to 50 in good health. Sequencing was performed on naive CD4+ T cells from blood.

The CDR3, as DNA: TGTGCCAGCAGGCCCCAGGGAAATTGCCAAGAGACCCAGTACTTC. Its translation is CASRPQGNCQETQYF. The chain combines TRBV21-1 with TRBJ2-5; the table assigns TRBD1, which was not confirmed against the DNA. TRBV21-1 is noted as a pseudogene. The CDR3 is 15 amino acids.